The 16 T cell receptor beta chains in this list originate from one sample, sequenced in a study of T cell responses to AZD1222 COVID-19 vaccine. Assay used: immunoSEQ multiplex PCR; TCRdb lists only in-frame clones, some missing. Of around 150,000 clones listed, around nine tenths are singletons. The input for sequencing was peripheral blood, taken on day 0 of AZD1222 vaccination. These receptors came from an adult in good health.

V is TRBV6-5 and J is TRBJ1-4; a weak D match, TRBD1 (6 bases). CDR1 is MNHEY, CDR2 SVGAGI, per germline. The V end lost 5 bases, the J end lost 4 bases, and 11 bases lay between the germline ends. The CDR3 loop spans 14 amino acids. In DNA, the CDR3 is TGTGCCAGCAGTACGCCGACAGGTAATGAAAAACTGTTTTTT. This sequence encodes CASSTPTGNEKLFF.

This chain joins TRBV2 and TRBJ2-3, with 7 bases identical to TRBD2. Germline CDR1 and CDR2: SNHLY and FYNNEI. CDR3 length equals 14 residues. J was trimmed by 0 bases and V by 6 bases; bases with no gene match: 3. In DNA form, the CDR3 reads TGTGCCAGCAGCTGGGGAGGGAGCACAGATACGCAGTATTTT. It specifies CASSWGGSTDTQYF.

The rearrangement uses TRBV19 and TRBJ1-5; no reliable D call. Trimming removed 1 base at V and 2 bases at J, with 9 bases between. CDR1 LNHDA and CDR2 SQIVND come from the germline V gene (reference sequence). The CDR3 has 15 amino acids. The CDR3 reads CASSIGRSGNQPQHF. The CDR3 nucleotides read TGTGCCAGTAGTATAGGTAGGTCGGGCAATCAGCCCCAGCATTTT.

This clone is categorized as medium-sized. The chain joins TRBV5-4 to TRBJ2-7; D may be TRBD1 or TRBD2 (5 bases each). The germline V and J ends were trimmed by 3 bases and 4 bases, with 14 bases remaining between them. This CDR3 has 14 amino acids. Germline assignment: CDR1 SGHNT and CDR2 YYREEE (reference sequence). The CDR3 sequence: CASSWGSGDYEQYF. The CDR3 nucleotides are TGTGCCAGCAGCTGGGGGTCAGGCGATTACGAGCAGTACTTC.

The V and J genes are TRBV15 and TRBJ1-3; D gene ambiguous. Between the trimmed V and J ends, which lost 3 bases and 1 base, there was a span of 10 bases. In germline, CDR1 is LNHNV, CDR2 YYDKDF (reference sequence). CDR3 length: 15 residues. The CDR3 spells CATSSEQLSGNTIYF. The CDR3 bases are TGTGCCACCAGCAGTGAACAACTTTCTGGAAACACCATATATTTT. Full variable domain (outside the CDR3, taken from reference TRBV15 and TRBJ1-3): DAMVIQNPRYQVTQFGKPVTLSCSQTLNHNVMYWYQQKSSQAPKLLFHYYDKDFNNEADTPDNFQSRRPNTSFCFLDIRSPGLGDTAMYLCATSSEQLSGNTIYFGEGSWLTVV.

The chain links TRBV7-2 to TRBJ1-1; no reliable D call. V lost 0 bases to trimming and J lost 1 base, with 3 bases between them. CDR1 is SGHTA, CDR2 FQGNSA, per germline. The CDR3 consists of 13 residues. CDR3 sequence reads: CASSLAGNTEAFF. The CDR3 region has the DNA TGTGCCAGCAGCTTAGCGGGGAACACTGAAGCTTTCTTT.

The chain couples TRBV18 to TRBJ2-7; either TRBD1 or TRBD2 may supply D (5 bases each). Trimming took off 1 base at V and 3 bases at J, with 16 bases between the two ends. This CDR3 region has 16 residues. Germline CDR1 is KGHSH and CDR2 is LQKENI. The CDR3 sequence is CASSPRLGTEYYEQYF. The CDR3 DNA reads TGTGCCAGCTCACCACGGCTCGGGACGGAATACTACGAGCAGTACTTC.

V and J are TRBV3-1 (or the pseudogene TRBV3-2) and TRBJ2-7; 9 bases match TRBD1. CDR1 and CDR2 (germline): LGHDT, YNNKEL (reference sequence). This CDR3 comprises 17 residues. The trim removed 0 bases at V and 5 bases at J, leaving 11 bases unmatched. The CDR3 DNA reads as TGTGCCAGCAGCCAAGAGACTGGGACAGGGTTTCTCCACGAGCAGTACTTC. Translating it yields CASSQETGTGFLHEQYF.

The CDR3 sequence is CASRGTTLGAFF. In DNA, the CDR3 is TGTGCCAGCAGGGGCACGACGCTGGGAGCTTTCTTT. J is TRBJ1-1 and V is TRBV6-5, with D uncertain. Trimming stripped 6 bases from V and 10 bases from J, with 15 bases between. Germline CDR1 MNHEY, CDR2 SVGAGI. The CDR3 has 12 amino acids.

DNA for the CDR3: TGTGCCAGTAGTATAGGGGTCACTGAAGCTTTCTTT. Its translation is CASSIGVTEAFF. The chain joins TRBV19 to TRBJ1-1; no firm D call. The CDR3 extends over 12 amino acids. CDR1 and CDR2 from the germline V gene are LNHDA and SQIVND (reference sequence). Between the trimmed V and J ends, which lost 1 base and 4 bases, there was a span of 4 bases.

The genes are TRBV6-5 and TRBJ2-1; 8 nucleotides match TRBD1. Unmatched junction bases numbered 0, after V lost 6 bases and J lost 5 bases. Per the germline V gene, CDR1 is MNHEY and CDR2 is SVGAGI. This CDR3 has 12 amino acids. CDR3 nucleotide sequence: TGTGCCAGCAGGACAGGGGACAATGAGCAGTTCTTC. Translated: CASRTGDNEQFF.

The genes are TRBV4-2 and TRBJ2-7; D might be TRBD2 (5 bases). The CDR3 is 13 amino acids. Germline V lookup: CDR1 LGHNA, CDR2 YNFKEQ. Trimming cost V 0 bases and J 9 bases, with 12 bases left between them. The CDR3 DNA is TGTGCCAGCAGCCAAGATTCGGGAACGGGGCAGTACTTC. Translation gives CASSQDSGTGQYF.

The genes are TRBV19 and TRBJ1-1; D is perhaps TRBD1 (5 bases). Looked up from germline, CDR1 is LNHDA and CDR2 is SQIVND (reference sequence). The V end lost 10 bases, the J end lost 6 bases, and 18 bases lay between the germline ends. The length of the CDR3 is 13 residues. The CDR3 sequence is CATLGGVFAEAFF. For the CDR3, the DNA is TGTGCCACCCTAGGAGGGGTTTTCGCTGAAGCTTTCTTT.

A few counts support this clone. The chain employs TRBV7-2 and TRBJ1-2, with 8 bases that match TRBD1. Germline values: CDR1 SGHTA, CDR2 FQGNSA. The trim removed 3 bases at V and 8 bases at J, leaving 5 bases unmatched. This CDR3 has 13 residues. This CDR3 reads CASSLSGGKGYTF. The CDR3 coding sequence is TGTGCCAGCAGCTTGTCAGGGGGCAAAGGCTACACCTTC.

This chain links TRBV3-1 (or the pseudogene TRBV3-2) with TRBJ1-1; 7 positions agree with TRBD1. The ends lost 5 bases at V and 4 bases at J; junction bases unmatched: 4. The germline CDR1 and CDR2 sequences are LGHDT and YNNKEL (reference sequence). The CDR3 loop spans 13 amino acids. Here the CDR3 reads CASSSGQVTEAFF. CDR3 DNA: TGTGCCAGCAGCTCCGGACAGGTCACTGAAGCTTTCTTT.

This CDR3 reads CASSEESTEGGYGYTF. The CDR3 region has the DNA TGTGCCAGCAGTGAAGAGTCGACAGAAGGTGGCTATGGCTACACCTTC. The chain has TRBV6-1 and TRBJ1-2; D is possibly TRBD1 (5 bases). The CDR3 runs 16 residues. Germline V lookup: CDR1 MNHNS, CDR2 SASEGT. V lost 1 base and J 4 bases, leaving 16 bases between the germline ends.